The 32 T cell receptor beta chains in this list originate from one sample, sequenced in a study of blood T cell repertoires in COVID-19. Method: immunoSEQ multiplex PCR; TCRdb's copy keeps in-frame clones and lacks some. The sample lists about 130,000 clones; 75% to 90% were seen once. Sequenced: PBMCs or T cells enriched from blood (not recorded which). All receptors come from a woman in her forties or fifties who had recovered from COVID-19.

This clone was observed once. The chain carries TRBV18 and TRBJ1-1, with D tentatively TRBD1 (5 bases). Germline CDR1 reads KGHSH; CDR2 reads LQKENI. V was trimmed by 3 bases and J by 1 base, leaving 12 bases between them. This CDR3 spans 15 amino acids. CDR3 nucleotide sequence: TGTGCCAGCTCACCGCAGACAGCCACGAACACTGAAGCTTTCTTT. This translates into CASSPQTATNTEAFF. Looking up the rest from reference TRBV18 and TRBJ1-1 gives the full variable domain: NAGVMQNPRHLVRRRGQEARLRCSPMKGHSHVYWYRQLPEEGLKFMVYLQKENIIDESGMPKERFSAEFPKEGPSILRIQQVVRGDSAAYFCASSPQTATNTEAFFGQGTRLTVV.

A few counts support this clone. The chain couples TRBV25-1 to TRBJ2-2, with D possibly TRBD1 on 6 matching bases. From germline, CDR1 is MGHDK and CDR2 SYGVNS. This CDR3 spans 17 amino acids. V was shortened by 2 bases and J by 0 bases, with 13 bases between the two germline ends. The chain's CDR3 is CASSEGTRGANTGELFF. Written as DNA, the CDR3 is TGTGCCAGCAGTGAAGGGACCAGGGGCGCGAACACCGGGGAGCTGTTTTTT.

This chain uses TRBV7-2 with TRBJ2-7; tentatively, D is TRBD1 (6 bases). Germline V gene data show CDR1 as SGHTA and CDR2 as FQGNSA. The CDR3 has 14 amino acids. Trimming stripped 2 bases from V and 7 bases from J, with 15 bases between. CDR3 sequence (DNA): TGTGCCAGCAGCTTAACTGAGGGGACAACTGAGCAGTACTTC. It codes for CASSLTEGTTEQYF.

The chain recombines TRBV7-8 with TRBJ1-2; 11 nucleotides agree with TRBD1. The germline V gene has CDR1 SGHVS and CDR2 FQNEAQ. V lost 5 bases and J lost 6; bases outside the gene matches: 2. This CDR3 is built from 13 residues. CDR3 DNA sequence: TGTGCCAGCAGCGTGGGACAGGGGGATGGCTACACCTTC. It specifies CASSVGQGDGYTF.

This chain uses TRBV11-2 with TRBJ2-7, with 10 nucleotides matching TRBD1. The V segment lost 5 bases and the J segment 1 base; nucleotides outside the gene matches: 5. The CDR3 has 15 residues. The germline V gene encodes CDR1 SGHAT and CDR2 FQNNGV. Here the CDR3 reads CASSPRTGGSYEQYF. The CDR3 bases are TGTGCCAGCAGCCCACGGACAGGGGGGTCCTACGAGCAGTACTTC.

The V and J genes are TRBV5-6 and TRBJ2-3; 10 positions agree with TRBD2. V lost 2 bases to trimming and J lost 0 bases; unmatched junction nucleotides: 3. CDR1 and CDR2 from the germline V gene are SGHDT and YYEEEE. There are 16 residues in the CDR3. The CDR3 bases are TGTGCCAGCAGCTTTAGCGGGGGGTATAGCACAGATACGCAGTATTTT. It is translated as CASSFSGGYSTDTQYF.

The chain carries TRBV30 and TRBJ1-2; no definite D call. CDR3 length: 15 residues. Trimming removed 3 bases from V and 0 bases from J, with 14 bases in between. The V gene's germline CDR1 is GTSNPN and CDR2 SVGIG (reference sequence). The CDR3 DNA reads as TGTGCCTGGAGCATAAGAGTACAGACTAACTATGGCTACACCTTC. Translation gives CAWSIRVQTNYGYTF.

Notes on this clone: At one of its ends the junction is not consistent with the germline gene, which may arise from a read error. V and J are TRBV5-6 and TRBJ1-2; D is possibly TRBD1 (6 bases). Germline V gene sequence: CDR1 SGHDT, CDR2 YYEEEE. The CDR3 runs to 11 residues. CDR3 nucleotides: TGTGCCAGCAGCTCTGAGTGGGGGCGAGCCTTC. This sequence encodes CASSSEWGRAF.

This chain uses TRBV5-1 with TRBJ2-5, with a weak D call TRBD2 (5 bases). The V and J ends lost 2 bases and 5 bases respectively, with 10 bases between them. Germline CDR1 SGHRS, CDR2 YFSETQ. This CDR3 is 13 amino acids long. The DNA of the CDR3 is TGCGCCAGCAGCTTAGACTATCGGGAGACCCAGTACTTC. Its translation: CASSLDYRETQYF.

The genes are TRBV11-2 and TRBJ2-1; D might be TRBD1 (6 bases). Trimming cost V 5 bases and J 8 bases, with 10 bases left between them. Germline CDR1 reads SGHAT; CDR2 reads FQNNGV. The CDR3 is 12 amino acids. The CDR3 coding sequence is TGTGCCAGCAGCAATCAGGGGTATGAGCAGTTCTTC. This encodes CASSNQGYEQFF.

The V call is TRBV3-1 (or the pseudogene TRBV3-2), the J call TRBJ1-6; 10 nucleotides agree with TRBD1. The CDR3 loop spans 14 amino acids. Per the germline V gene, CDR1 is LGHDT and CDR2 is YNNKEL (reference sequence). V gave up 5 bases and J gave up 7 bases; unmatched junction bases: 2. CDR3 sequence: CASSGTGENSPLHF. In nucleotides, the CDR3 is TGTGCCAGCAGCGGGACAGGGGAGAATTCACCCCTCCACTTT.

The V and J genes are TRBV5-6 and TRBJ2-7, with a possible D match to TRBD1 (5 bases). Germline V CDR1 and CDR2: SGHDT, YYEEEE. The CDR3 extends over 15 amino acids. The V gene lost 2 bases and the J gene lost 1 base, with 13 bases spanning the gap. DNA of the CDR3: TGTGCCAGCAGCTTTTTTGCGACAGCATCCTACGAGCAGTACTTC. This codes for CASSFFATASYEQYF. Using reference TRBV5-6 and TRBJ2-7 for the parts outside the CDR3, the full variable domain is DAGVTQSPTHLIKTRGQQVTLRCSPKSGHDTVSWYQQALGQGPQFIFQYYEEEERQRGNFPDRFSGHQFPNYSSELNVNALLLGDSALYLCASSFFATASYEQYFGPGTRLTVT.

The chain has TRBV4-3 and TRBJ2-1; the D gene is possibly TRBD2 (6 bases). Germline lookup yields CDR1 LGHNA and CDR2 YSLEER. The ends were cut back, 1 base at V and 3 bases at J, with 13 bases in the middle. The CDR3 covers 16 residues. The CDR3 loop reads CASSQGGTFFYNEQFF. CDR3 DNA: TGCGCCAGCAGCCAAGGCGGGACTTTCTTCTACAATGAGCAGTTCTTC.

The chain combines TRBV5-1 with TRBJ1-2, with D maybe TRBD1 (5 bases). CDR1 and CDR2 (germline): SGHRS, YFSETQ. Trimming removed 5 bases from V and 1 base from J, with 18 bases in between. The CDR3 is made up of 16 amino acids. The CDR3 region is CASSRDSRSLNYGYTF. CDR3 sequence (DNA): TGCGCCAGCAGTCGTGACAGTCGCTCCCTTAACTATGGCTACACCTTC.

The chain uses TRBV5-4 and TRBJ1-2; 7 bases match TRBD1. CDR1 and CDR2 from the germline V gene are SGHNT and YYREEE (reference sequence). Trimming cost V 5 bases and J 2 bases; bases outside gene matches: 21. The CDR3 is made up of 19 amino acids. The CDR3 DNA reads TGTGCCAGCAGAAAAGACAGGGCCAGGAGTACAATTCAAAACTATGGCTACACCTTC. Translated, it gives CASRKDRARSTIQNYGYTF.

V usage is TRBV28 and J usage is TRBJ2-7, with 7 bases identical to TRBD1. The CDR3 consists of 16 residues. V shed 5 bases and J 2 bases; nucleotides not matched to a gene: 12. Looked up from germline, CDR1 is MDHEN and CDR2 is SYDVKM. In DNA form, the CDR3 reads TGTGCCAGCAGTCCAACACCACACCAGGGGGCCTACGAGCAGTACTTC. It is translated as CASSPTPHQGAYEQYF.

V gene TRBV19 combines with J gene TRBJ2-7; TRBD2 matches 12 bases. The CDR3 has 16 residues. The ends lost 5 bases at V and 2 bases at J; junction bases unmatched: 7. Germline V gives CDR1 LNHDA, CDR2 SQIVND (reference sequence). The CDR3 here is CASSRGLAGSAYEQYF. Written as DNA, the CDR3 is TGTGCCAGTAGTCGGGGACTAGCGGGTTCAGCCTACGAGCAGTACTTC. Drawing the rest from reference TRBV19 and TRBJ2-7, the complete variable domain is DGGITQSPKYLFRKEGQNVTLSCEQNLNHDAMYWYRQDPGQGLRLIYYSQIVNDFQKGDIAEGYSVSREKKESFPLTVTSAQKNPTAFYLCASSRGLAGSAYEQYFGPGTRLTVT.

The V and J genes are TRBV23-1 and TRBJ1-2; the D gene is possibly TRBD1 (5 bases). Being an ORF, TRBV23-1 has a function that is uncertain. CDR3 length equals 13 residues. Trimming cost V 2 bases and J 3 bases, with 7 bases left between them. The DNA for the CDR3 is TGCGCCAGCAGTCAAGTCAGGGACTATGGCTACACCTTC. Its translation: CASSQVRDYGYTF.

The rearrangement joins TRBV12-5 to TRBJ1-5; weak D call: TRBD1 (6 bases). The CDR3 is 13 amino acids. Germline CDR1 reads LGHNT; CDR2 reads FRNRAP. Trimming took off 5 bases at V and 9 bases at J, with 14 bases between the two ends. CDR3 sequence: CASGQGPPRPQHF. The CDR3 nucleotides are TGTGCTAGTGGTCAGGGGCCCCCTCGGCCCCAGCATTTT. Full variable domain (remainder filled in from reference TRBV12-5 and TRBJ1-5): DARVTQTPRHKVTEMGQEVTMRCQPILGHNTVFWYRQTMMQGLELLAYFRNRAPLDDSGMPKDRFSAEMPDATLATLKIQPSEPRDSAVYFCASGQGPPRPQHFGDGTRLSIL.

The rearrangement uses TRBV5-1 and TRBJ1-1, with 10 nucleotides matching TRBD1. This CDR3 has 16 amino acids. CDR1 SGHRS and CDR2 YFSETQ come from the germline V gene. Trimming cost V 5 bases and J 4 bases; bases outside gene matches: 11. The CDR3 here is CASSSDRGLVGTEAFF. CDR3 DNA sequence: TGCGCCAGCAGTTCTGACAGGGGGCTTGTCGGCACTGAAGCTTTCTTT. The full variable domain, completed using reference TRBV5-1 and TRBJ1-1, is KAGVTQTPRYLIKTRGQQVTLSCSPISGHRSVSWYQQTPGQGLQFLFEYFSETQRNKGNFPGRFSGRQFSNSRSEMNVSTLELGDSALYLCASSSDRGLVGTEAFFGQGTRLTVV.

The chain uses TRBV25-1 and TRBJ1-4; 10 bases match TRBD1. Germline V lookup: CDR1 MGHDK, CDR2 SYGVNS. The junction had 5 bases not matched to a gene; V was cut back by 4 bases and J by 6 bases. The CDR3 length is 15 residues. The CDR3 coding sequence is TGTGCCAGCAGTGCCTTCGGGACAGGGGATGAAAAACTGTTTTTT. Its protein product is CASSAFGTGDEKLFF.

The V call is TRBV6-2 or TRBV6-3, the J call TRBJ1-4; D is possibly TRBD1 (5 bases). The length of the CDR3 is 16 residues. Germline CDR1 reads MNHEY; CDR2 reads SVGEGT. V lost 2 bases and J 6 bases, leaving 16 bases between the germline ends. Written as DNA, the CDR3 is TGTGCCAGCAGTTACCGACCCAGGGAAATGGATGAAAAACTGTTTTTT. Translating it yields CASSYRPREMDEKLFF.

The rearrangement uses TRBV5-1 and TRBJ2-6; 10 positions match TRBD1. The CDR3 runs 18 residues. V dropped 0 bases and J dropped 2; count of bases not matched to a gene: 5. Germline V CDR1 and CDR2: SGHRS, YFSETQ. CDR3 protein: CASSLGQGARAGANVLTF. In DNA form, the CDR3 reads TGCGCCAGCAGCTTGGGACAGGGGGCGCGAGCTGGGGCCAACGTCCTGACTTTC.

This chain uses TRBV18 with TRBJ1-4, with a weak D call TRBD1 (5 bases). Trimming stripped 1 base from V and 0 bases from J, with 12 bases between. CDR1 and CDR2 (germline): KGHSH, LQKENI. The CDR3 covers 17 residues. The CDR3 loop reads CASSPRDSAATNEKLFF. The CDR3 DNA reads TGTGCCAGCTCACCACGAGACAGCGCAGCAACTAATGAAAAACTGTTTTTT.

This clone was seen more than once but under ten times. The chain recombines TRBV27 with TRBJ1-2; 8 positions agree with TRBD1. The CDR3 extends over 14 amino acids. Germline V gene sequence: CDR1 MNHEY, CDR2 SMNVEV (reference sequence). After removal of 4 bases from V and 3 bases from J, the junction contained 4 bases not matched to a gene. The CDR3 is CASSSGTGHYGYTF. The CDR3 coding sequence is TGTGCCAGCAGTTCGGGGACAGGTCACTATGGCTACACCTTC.

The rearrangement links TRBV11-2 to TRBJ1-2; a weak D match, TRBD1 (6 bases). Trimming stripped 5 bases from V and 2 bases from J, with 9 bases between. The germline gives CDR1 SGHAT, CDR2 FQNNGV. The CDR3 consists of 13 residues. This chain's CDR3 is CASSGQSNYGYTF. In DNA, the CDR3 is TGTGCCAGCAGCGGACAGTCGAACTATGGCTACACCTTC. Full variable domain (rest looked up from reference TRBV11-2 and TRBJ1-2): EAGVAQSPRYKIIEKRQSVAFWCNPISGHATLYWYQQILGQGPKLLIQFQNNGVVDDSQLPKDRFSAERLKGVDSTLKIQPAKLEDSAVYLCASSGQSNYGYTFGSGTRLTVV.

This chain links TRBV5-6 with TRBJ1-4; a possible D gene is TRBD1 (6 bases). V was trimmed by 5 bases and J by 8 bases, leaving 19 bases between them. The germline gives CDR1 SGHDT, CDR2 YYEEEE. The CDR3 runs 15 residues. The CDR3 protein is CASRARGGPSEKLFF. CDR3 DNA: TGTGCCAGCAGAGCTCGGGGGGGCCCATCGGAAAAACTGTTTTTT.

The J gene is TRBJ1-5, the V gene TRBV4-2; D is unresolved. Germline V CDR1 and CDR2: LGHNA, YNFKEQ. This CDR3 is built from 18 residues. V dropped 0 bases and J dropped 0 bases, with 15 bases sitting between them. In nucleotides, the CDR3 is TGTGCCAGCAGCCAAGATCAGTTGAGGGAAATTAGCAATCAGCCCCAGCATTTT. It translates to CASSQDQLREISNQPQHF.

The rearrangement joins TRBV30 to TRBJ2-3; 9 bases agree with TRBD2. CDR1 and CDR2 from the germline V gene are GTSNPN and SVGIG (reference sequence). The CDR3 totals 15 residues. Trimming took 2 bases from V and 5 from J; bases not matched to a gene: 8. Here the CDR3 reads CAWSLVAGAGDTQYF. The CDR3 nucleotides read TGTGCCTGGAGTTTGGTAGCGGGGGCGGGAGATACGCAGTATTTT.

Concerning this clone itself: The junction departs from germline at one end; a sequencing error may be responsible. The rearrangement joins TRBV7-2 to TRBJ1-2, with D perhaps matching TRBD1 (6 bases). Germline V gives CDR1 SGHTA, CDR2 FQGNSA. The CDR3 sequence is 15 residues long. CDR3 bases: TGTGCCAGCAGCATAGCGGACAGCCCAAACTATGGCTACACCTTC. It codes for CASSIADSPNYGYTF.

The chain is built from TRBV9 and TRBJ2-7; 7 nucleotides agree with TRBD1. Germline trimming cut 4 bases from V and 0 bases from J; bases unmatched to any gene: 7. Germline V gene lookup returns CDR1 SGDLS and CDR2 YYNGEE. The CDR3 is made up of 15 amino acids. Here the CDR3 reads CASSRDRADSYEQYF. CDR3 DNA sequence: TGTGCCAGCAGCCGCGACAGGGCCGACTCCTACGAGCAGTACTTC.

The CDR3 region has the DNA TGCGCCAGCGGGTTGGGACAGACGACCGTCGGATCCTACGAGCAGTACTTC. Protein: CASGLGQTTVGSYEQYF. The V and J genes are TRBV5-1 and TRBJ2-7; 7 positions match TRBD1. The ends lost 7 bases at V and 1 base at J; junction bases unmatched: 17. Per the germline V gene, CDR1 is SGHRS and CDR2 is YFSETQ. This CDR3 spans 17 amino acids. The full variable domain, completed using reference TRBV5-1 and TRBJ2-7, is KAGVTQTPRYLIKTRGQQVTLSCSPISGHRSVSWYQQTPGQGLQFLFEYFSETQRNKGNFPGRFSGRQFSNSRSEMNVSTLELGDSALYLCASGLGQTTVGSYEQYFGPGTRLTVT.